This is a list of T cell receptor beta chains from one sample in a study of T cell responses to AZD1222 COVID-19 vaccine. Clones were read by immunoSEQ multiplex PCR, and TCRdb kept only the in-frame ones, dropping some. Of 210,000 or so clones listed, 93% are singletons. The sample consisted of peripheral blood, taken on day 0 of MenACWY control vaccination. The receptors were gathered from an adult in good health. CDR3s include the opening cysteine and the closing phenylalanine or tryptophan. The D gene is left open where the match is weak. Some rows mark clone size as missing; the rest say once, few, many or name a class of expanded clone.

clone_size d_call j_call v_call cdr3_nt cdr3_aa
few TRBD1 TRBJ1-2 TRBV30 TGTGCCTGGAGTGTTCCCCAGACAGGGGCCGGGGGCTACACCTTC CAWSVPQTGAGGYTF
. . TRBJ2-6 TRBV3-1/TRBV3-2 TGTGCCAGCAGCCATCCGACATCGCTCGGGGCCAACGTCCTGACTTTC CASSHPTSLGANVLTF
once TRBD2 TRBJ2-5 TRBV5-1 TGCGCCAGCAGCTTGTTTGGAGGGAGGGCCCAGTACTTC CASSLFGGRAQYF
. . TRBJ1-2 TRBV5-5 TGTGCCAGCAGCTTGGCCGCTAACTATGGCTACACCTTC CASSLAANYGYTF
. . TRBJ2-7 TRBV6-5 TGTGCCAGCAGTTACTCTGGAGGGCACGAGCAGTACTTC CASSYSGGHEQYF
. . TRBJ1-1 TRBV6-5 TGTGCCAGCAGCAAAGTTGAAGCTTTCTTT CASSKVEAFF
. TRBD1 TRBJ1-5 TRBV12-3/TRBV12-4 TGTGCCAGCAGGCTGACAGGGAATCAGCCCCAGCATTTT CASRLTGNQPQHF
. . TRBJ1-1 TRBV4-1 TGCGCCAGCAGCCAAGAAGGAGTGGGCCAGCCCACTGAAGCTTTCTTT CASSQEGVGQPTEAFF
. . TRBJ1-5 TRBV12-5 TGTGCTAGTGGTTTGGGTAGCAATCAGCCCCAGCATTTT CASGLGSNQPQHF
once . TRBJ2-7 TRBV2 TGTGCCAGCAGTCTGATGGGGACCTCCTACGAGCAGTACTTC CASSLMGTSYEQYF
. . TRBJ1-5 TRBV6-2/TRBV6-3 TGTGCCAGCAGTTGGGGGGTCGGCAATCAGCCCCAGCATTTT CASSWGVGNQPQHF
. TRBD1 TRBJ1-1 TRBV6-5 TGTGCCAGCAGTTCAGACGGACAGGGAGGCACTGAAGCTTTCTTT CASSSDGQGGTEAFF
once TRBD2 TRBJ2-5 TRBV30 TGTGCCTGGTCAAAAGGGACTAGCGGTAAAGAGACCCAGTACTTC CAWSKGTSGKETQYF
few TRBD1 TRBJ2-5 TRBV29-1 TGCAGCGTTGGGTTTTCGGGACAGTCGGAGACCCAGTACTTC CSVGFSGQSETQYF
. . TRBJ1-4 TRBV30 TGTGCCTGGAGTGTATCCAGGTCTAATGAAAAACTGTTTTTT CAWSVSRSNEKLFF
. . TRBJ1-3 TRBV7-2 TGTGCCAGCAGCTTAGACCGGCAGGGTGGAGACACCATATATTTT CASSLDRQGGDTIYF
. . TRBJ1-1 TRBV14 TGTGCCAGCAGCCAAGAATGGGCGGCGGGCGGGGCTGCTTTCTTT CASSQEWAAGGAAFF
once TRBD1 TRBJ2-1 TRBV5-1 TGCGCCAGCAGCCCCGGGGACAGTGATAACAATGAGCAGTTCTTC CASSPGDSDNNEQFF
. . TRBJ1-4 TRBV28 TGTGCCAGCAGTTTTGACAGAACTAATGAAAAACTGTTTTTT CASSFDRTNEKLFF
. . TRBJ1-1 TRBV5-1 TGCGCCAGCAGCTTGGAACCAGGACGGGCTGAAGCTTTCTTT CASSLEPGRAEAFF
. . TRBJ1-1 TRBV2 TGTGCCAGCAGTTCACAAGGGACTGAAGCTTTCTTT CASSSQGTEAFF
. TRBD1 TRBJ1-4 TRBV5-1 TGCGCCAGTCAACAGGGACAGGCCGGCGAAAAACTGTTTTTT CASQQGQAGEKLFF
. . TRBJ1-4 TRBV2 TGTGCCAGCAGTGGGGGGGACATGTACGAAAAACTGTTTTTT CASSGGDMYEKLFF
. . TRBJ1-2 TRBV6-5 TGTGCCAGCAGTCACACACTAACTAACTATGGCTACACCTTC CASSHTLTNYGYTF
. . TRBJ1-6 TRBV2 TGTGCCAGCAGTGAGGGACCTCGGGGTCTAACCCTCCACTTT CASSEGPRGLTLHF
. TRBD1 TRBJ1-2 TRBV6-2/TRBV6-3 TGTGCCAGCAGTTCCGGGACAGGGGGCTTGTCCTATGGCTACACCTTC CASSSGTGGLSYGYTF
. TRBD2 TRBJ2-1 TRBV4-2 TGTGCCAGCAGCCCCAAGGAGTATGTGAGTAGCGGGGGCCTCTCCATTTACAATGAGCAGTTCTTC CASSPKEYVSSGGLSIYNEQFF
. . TRBJ1-5 TRBV6-5 TGTGCCAGCAGTTACTCAGGAGTTCAGCCCCAGCATTTT CASSYSGVQPQHF
. TRBD2 TRBJ2-5 TRBV10-2 TGCGCCAGCAGGGAAATAGCGGGGGGGCAAGAGACCCAGTACTTC CASREIAGGQETQYF
. TRBD2 TRBJ2-1 TRBV27 TGTGCCAGCAGTTTCGGGGGGACCTACAATGAGCAGTTCTTC CASSFGGTYNEQFF
. . TRBJ2-5 TRBV29-1 TGCAGCGTTACCATCACCTCTGGGACCCAGTACTTC CSVTITSGTQYF
. . TRBJ1-1 TRBV11-3 TGTGCCAGCAGCTCCCTCCCGAACACTGAAGCTTTCTTT CASSSLPNTEAFF
. . TRBJ1-5 TRBV7-9 TGTGCCAGCAGCCCTATGGTACCGGCTAAGCCCCAGCATTTT CASSPMVPAKPQHF
. TRBD2 TRBJ2-2 TRBV5-1 TGCGCCAGCAGCTTGGCCTCGGCGGGAGTTAACACCGGGGAGCTGTTTTTT CASSLASAGVNTGELFF
. . TRBJ1-5 TRBV6-2/TRBV6-3 TGTGCCAGCAGTCGAGGGCGGGACGGTGTTAATCAGCCCCAGCATTTT CASSRGRDGVNQPQHF
. . TRBJ1-1 TRBV6-5 TGTGCCAGCAGCTTAACCGGGCCTTTGAACACTGAAGCTTTCTTT CASSLTGPLNTEAFF
few TRBD1 TRBJ1-2 TRBV7-2 TGTGCCAGCAGCTCACAACAGGGGGCGCCTAACTATGGCTACACCTTC CASSSQQGAPNYGYTF
. . TRBJ1-5 TRBV19 TGTGCCAGTAGACGAGCAGGGGCAGGGTGGAGCAATCAGCCCCAGCATTTT CASRRAGAGWSNQPQHF
. TRBD1 TRBJ1-2 TRBV7-9 TGTGCCAGCAGCTTAGGGACAGGGGGCTTTGGCTACACCTTC CASSLGTGGFGYTF
. . TRBJ1-6 TRBV25-1 TGTGCCAGCAGTGAAGTTAGAGGGCCAATAAATTCACCCCTCCACTTT CASSEVRGPINSPLHF
. . TRBJ1-1 TRBV5-1 TGCGCCAGCAGCTTCGCGAACACTGAAGCTTTCTTT CASSFANTEAFF
. . TRBJ1-5 TRBV28 TGTGCCAGCAGCCTTAATCAGCCCCAGCATTTT CASSLNQPQHF
. . TRBJ2-5 TRBV6-4 TGTGCCAGACCGGAGCGACAGGCTCAAGAGACCCAGTACTTC CARPERQAQETQYF
. . TRBJ2-3 TRBV6-5 TGTGCCAGCAGTTACGACAGGTTTACTTCTTCGCAGTATTTT CASSYDRFTSSQYF
. . TRBJ1-1 TRBV28 TGTGCCAGCAGTTTGTTCAGGGACACTGAAGCTTTCTTT CASSLFRDTEAFF
. . TRBJ2-3 TRBV3-1/TRBV3-2 TGTGCCAGCAGCCCGTTCGGCGGCTCCACAGATACGCAGTATTTT CASSPFGGSTDTQYF
. TRBD1 TRBJ1-5 TRBV5-1 TGCGCCAGCAGCTCGGGACAGGGTAGCAATCAGCCCCAGCATTTT CASSSGQGSNQPQHF
. . TRBJ1-1 TRBV3-1/TRBV3-2 TGTGCCAGCAGCCAAGTGGGGGTTCGGACTGAAGCTTTCTTT CASSQVGVRTEAFF
. TRBD1 TRBJ1-1 TRBV6-5 TGTGCCAGCAGGTACTGGACAGGAGAAGCTTTCTTT CASRYWTGEAFF
. . TRBJ1-1 TRBV4-2 TGTGCCAGCAGCCAAGAAAGGGGGAACACTGAAGCTTTCTTT CASSQERGNTEAFF
. TRBD1 TRBJ1-1 TRBV5-1 TGCGCCAGCAGCATCGGACAGGCCACTGCCACTGAAGCTTTCTTT CASSIGQATATEAFF
. . TRBJ1-1 TRBV7-2 TGTGCCAGCGCCTCGAGACAGGCTAACACTGAAGCTTTCTTT CASASRQANTEAFF
. TRBD2 TRBJ2-1 TRBV18 TGTGCCAGCTCACCATCTAAGGCGGGGGTGACAATTGAGCAGTTCTTC CASSPSKAGVTIEQFF